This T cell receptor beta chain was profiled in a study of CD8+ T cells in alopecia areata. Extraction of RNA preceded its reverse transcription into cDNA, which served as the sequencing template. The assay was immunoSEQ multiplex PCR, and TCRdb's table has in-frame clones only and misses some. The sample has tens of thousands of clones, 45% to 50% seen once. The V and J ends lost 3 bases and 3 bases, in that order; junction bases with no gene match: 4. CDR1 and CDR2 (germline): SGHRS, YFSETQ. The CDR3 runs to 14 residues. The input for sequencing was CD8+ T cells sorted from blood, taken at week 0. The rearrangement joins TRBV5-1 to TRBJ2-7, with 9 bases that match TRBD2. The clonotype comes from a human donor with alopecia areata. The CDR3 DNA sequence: TGCGCCAGCAGCTGGGGTAGCGGGAGCTACGAGCAGTACTTC. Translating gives CASSWGSGSYEQYF.